These T cell receptor beta chains were read from a single sample in a study of blood T cell repertoires in COVID-19. Repertoires were generated with immunoSEQ multiplex PCR, while TCRdb's copy carries only in-frame clones and drops some. The repertoire holds roughly 200,000 clones, with roughly nine tenths as singletons. Specimen: peripheral blood. These receptors were obtained from a man between 60 and 70 years old with active or convalescent COVID-19. CDR3s include the opening cysteine and the closing phenylalanine or tryptophan. The order of the fields is V gene, D gene, J gene, clone size, CDR3 DNA, CDR3 protein. D genes are given only for firm matches. Some rows mark clone size as missing; the rest say once, few, many or name a class of expanded clone.

TRBV9	TRBD1	TRBJ2-7	.	TGTGCCAGCAGCTCTGACAGGGACGCATTGGAGCAGTACTTC	CASSSDRDALEQYF
TRBV5-1	TRBD2	TRBJ2-7	.	TGCGCCAGCAGCTTGGCCGGGGCGGGGGGTACCTACGAGCAGTACTTC	CASSLAGAGGTYEQYF
TRBV14	.	TRBJ1-1	.	TGTGCCAGCAGCCAAGATTGGAGGAATGAAGCTTTCTTT	CASSQDWRNEAFF
TRBV11-2	.	TRBJ1-1	.	TGTGCCAGCAGCTCCCAAATATCCCCGGGCACTGAAGCTTTCTTT	CASSSQISPGTEAFF
TRBV18	.	TRBJ2-3	.	TGTGCCAGCTCACCACGTACAGGAAACACAGATACGCAGTATTTT	CASSPRTGNTDTQYF
TRBV6-5	.	TRBJ2-4	.	TGTGCCAGCACGTCAGGAACCAAAAACATTCAGTACTTC	CASTSGTKNIQYF
TRBV6-4	TRBD1	TRBJ1-1	.	TGTGCCAGCAGACGGACAGGGCCTATGAACACTGAAGCTTTCTTT	CASRRTGPMNTEAFF
TRBV11-3	TRBD1	TRBJ1-1	few	TGTGCCAGCAGCGACAGGGGGCTTATCACTGAAGCTTTCTTT	CASSDRGLITEAFF
TRBV5-1	.	TRBJ2-7	.	TGCGCCAGCAGCTTAGTTCAGTTCCTAGGCTACGAGCAGTACTTC	CASSLVQFLGYEQYF
TRBV5-1	.	TRBJ1-1	.	TGCGCCAGCAGCTTGGACAGGAACACTGAAGCTTTCTTT	CASSLDRNTEAFF
TRBV6-6	.	TRBJ1-2	few	TGTGCCAGCAGTCCCCGGGGCTATGGCTACACCTTC	CASSPRGYGYTF
TRBV19	TRBD2	TRBJ2-5	.	TGTGCCAGTAGTGCGTCTAGCGGGGGGTCGGAGACCCAGTACTTC	CASSASSGGSETQYF
TRBV28	TRBD1	TRBJ1-2	once	TGTGCCAGCAGTACCGGGACAGGGTCCAGCTACACCTTC	CASSTGTGSSYTF
TRBV7-9	.	TRBJ2-3	.	TGTGCCAGCAGCTTAGGTCGGGCAGGAGGAGCCCCTGGCGATACGCAGTATTTT	CASSLGRAGGAPGDTQYF
TRBV5-1	.	TRBJ1-1	.	TGCGCCAGCAGCTTGGATCCCTCGGGGGGTGAAGCTTTCTTT	CASSLDPSGGEAFF
TRBV4-1	.	TRBJ1-5	.	TGCGCCAGCAGCCAACCGAATCAGCCCCAGCATTTT	CASSQPNQPQHF
TRBV2	.	TRBJ2-1	.	TGTGCCAGCAGAGCTAGTCCAAATGAGCAGTTCTTC	CASRASPNEQFF
TRBV9	.	TRBJ1-4	.	TGTGCCAGCAGCGCCGGAGAGCGGCTTAATGAAAAACTGTTTTTT	CASSAGERLNEKLFF
TRBV11-2	TRBD1	TRBJ1-6	.	TGTGCCAGCAGCCTCACAGGGGGTCTTTTTTCACCCCTCCACTTT	CASSLTGGLFSPLHF
TRBV10-3	TRBD1	TRBJ2-7	.	TGTGCCATCACGCGGACAGGGGATTCCTACGAGCAGTACTTC	CAITRTGDSYEQYF
TRBV7-9	.	TRBJ1-2	.	TGTGCCAGCAGCCGGTACTATGGCTACACCTTC	CASSRYYGYTF
TRBV10-3	TRBD1	TRBJ1-1	.	TGTGCCATCAGTGAAGGGGACAGAGCTTTCTTT	CAISEGDRAFF
TRBV11-3	.	TRBJ1-2	.	TGTGCCAGCAGCTTAGCCGTCCATGGACCTGGCTTCAACGCGGGGAACTTC	CASSLAVHGPGFNAGNF
TRBV19	.	TRBJ2-1	.	TGTGCCAGTAGTACTACTATAACCGGATACAATGAGCAGTTCTTC	CASSTTITGYNEQFF
TRBV7-9	TRBD1	TRBJ1-1	.	TGTGCCAGCAGCTGGTTAGACAGGGTGAACACTGAAGCTTTCTTT	CASSWLDRVNTEAFF
TRBV19	TRBD1	TRBJ1-2	.	TGTGCCAGTAGTATCGGACAGGGTAATCCCTATGGCTACACCTTC	CASSIGQGNPYGYTF
TRBV19	TRBD1	TRBJ1-4	.	TGTGCCAGTAGTAGGGGACAGGGGGCTGCAACTAATGAAAAACTGTTTTTT	CASSRGQGAATNEKLFF
TRBV5-1	TRBD1	TRBJ2-1	.	TGCGCCAGCAGCTTGGTAGGGGGCGGCTACAATGAGCAGTTCTTC	CASSLVGGGYNEQFF
TRBV19	TRBD1	TRBJ2-1	.	TGTGCCAGTAGTAGGACAGGGAGCAATGAGCAGTTCTTC	CASSRTGSNEQFF
TRBV5-1	TRBD2	TRBJ2-1	.	TGCGCCAGCAGCCTGACGGGACTAGCGACTTACAATGAGCAGTTCTTC	CASSLTGLATYNEQFF
TRBV4-1	.	TRBJ2-7	.	TGCGCCAGCAGCCAAGCCCCGAGGACACTCTACGAGCAGTACTTC	CASSQAPRTLYEQYF